The rows below give T cell receptor beta chains drawn from one sample of a study of CD8 T cells in Susac syndrome. TCRdb re-called the immunoSEQ multiplex PCR reads through MiXCR, storing one row per CDR3 protein. The sample yields 200,000 or so distinct CDR3 sequences, about 90% seen once. Source material: CD8+ T cells from PBMCs. These receptors were collected from a human donor with multiple sclerosis. CDR3s include the opening cysteine and the closing phenylalanine or tryptophan. A D gene is named only where the DNA matches it firmly. Where a row states a size, it is once, few, many or the class of an expanded clone; other rows omit it.

clone_size,v_call,d_call,j_call,cdr3_nt,cdr3_aa
NA,TRBV6-5,NA,TRBJ1-3,TGTGCCAGCAGTTACGCACCCTTCACTAGAGGGTCTGGAAACACCATATATTTT,CASSYAPFTRGSGNTIYF
NA,TRBV30,TRBD2,TRBJ2-3,TGTGCCTGGAGCACCACTAGCGGGGGGGCTTGGGCGCAGTATTTT,CAWSTTSGGAWAQYF
NA,TRBV5-6,NA,TRBJ1-1,TGTGCCAGCAGCTTGGGGGGTGTTACTGAAGCTTTCTTT,CASSLGGVTEAFF
NA,TRBV19,TRBD2,TRBJ2-2,TGTGCCAGTAGTGGGGGGGGGTCCACCGGGGAGCTGTTTTTT,CASSGGGSTGELFF
NA,TRBV12-3/TRBV12-4,NA,TRBJ1-3,TGTGCCAGCAGTTTGTGGACAGCCCCAGGGGGAAACACCATATATTTT,CASSLWTAPGGNTIYF
NA,TRBV4-2,NA,TRBJ2-1,TGTGCCAGCAGCCAAGCCTATGAGCAGTTCTTC,CASSQAYEQFF
NA,TRBV7-9,NA,TRBJ2-7,TGTGCCAGCAGCTTAGCCAGCCTCTCCTACGAGCAGTACTTC,CASSLASLSYEQYF
once,TRBV21-1,NA,TRBJ2-7,TGTGCCAGCAGCAAGGGACCGCCAGAGCAGTACTTC,CASSKGPPEQYF
once,TRBV27,TRBD1,TRBJ1-1,TGTGCCAGCAGTTTATCCCAGGGGGGTACTGAAGCTTTCTTT,CASSLSQGGTEAFF
NA,TRBV20-1,TRBD2,TRBJ2-3,TGCAGTGCCACCTCGACCGGGCTAGCGGGAGATGGGATAAGGATCACAGATACGCAGTATTTT,CSATSTGLAGDGIRITDTQYF
NA,TRBV2,NA,TRBJ1-1,TGTGCCAGCGCAGATTATGAAGCTTTCTTT,CASADYEAFF
NA,TRBV6-1,NA,TRBJ1-2,TGTGCCAGCAGTGACAGGCCCTTCTACACCTTC,CASSDRPFYTF
NA,TRBV3-1,TRBD2,TRBJ2-5,TGTGCCAGCCTAGCGGGAATGGGAGAGACCCAGTACTTC,CASLAGMGETQYF
NA,TRBV7-9,TRBD2,TRBJ2-7,TGTGCCAGCAGCTTATTGGGGTGGGAGGGGAACTACGAGCAGTACTTC,CASSLLGWEGNYEQYF
NA,TRBV7-9,TRBD2,TRBJ2-1,TGTGCCAGCAGCTCGCCTGCGGGGGGACCGGATACCAATGAGCAGTTCTTC,CASSSPAGGPDTNEQFF
NA,TRBV5-1,NA,TRBJ2-7,TGCGCCAGCAGCTTTGGAAACAGGGTAGGGGATTACTACGAGCAGTACTTC,CASSFGNRVGDYYEQYF
NA,TRBV5-6,NA,TRBJ1-2,TGTGCCAGCAGCTACGAAGTACTAAGGGGACTCTATGGCTACACCTTC,CASSYEVLRGLYGYTF
NA,TRBV3-1,NA,TRBJ2-7,TGTGCCAGCAGCGAAGACGCCTACGAGCAGTACTTC,CASSEDAYEQYF
NA,TRBV7-9,TRBD1,TRBJ1-4,TGTGCCAGCAGCGGTCCGGACAGGCGGAATGAAAAACTGTTTTTT,CASSGPDRRNEKLFF
few,TRBV6-5,NA,TRBJ2-5,TGTGCCAGCAGTTACTCGAAGAATTACCAAGAGACCCAGTACTTC,CASSYSKNYQETQYF
few,TRBV19,NA,TRBJ2-7,TGTGCCAGTAGTATAACCGGCAGGGCCGAGCAGTACTTC,CASSITGRAEQYF
NA,TRBV27,NA,TRBJ2-3,TGTGCCAGCAGTTTATCCATCCCCCCCTCCTCTACGCAGTATTTT,CASSLSIPPSSTQYF
NA,TRBV12-3/TRBV12-4,TRBD2,TRBJ2-5,TGTGCCAGCAGTTTCCGGACTAGCGGGGGCCTTACCCAGTACTTC,CASSFRTSGGLTQYF
NA,TRBV6-1,NA,TRBJ2-3,TGTGCCAGCAGTGAACCCAGGCTCCGAGATACGCAGTATTTT,CASSEPRLRDTQYF
NA,TRBV7-9,TRBD2,TRBJ2-1,TGTGCCAGCAGCTTAGTGACTAGCGGGAGAGGCTACAATGAGCAGTTCTTC,CASSLVTSGRGYNEQFF
NA,TRBV12-3/TRBV12-4,TRBD2,TRBJ2-1,TGTGCCAGCAGCGGGAGCGGGAGGGCAAGGTTCTTC,CASSGSGRARFF
NA,TRBV13,NA,TRBJ1-1,TGTGCCAGCAGCTTCCCGGGTTCCGAAGCTTTCTTT,CASSFPGSEAFF
NA,TRBV19,NA,TRBJ1-4,TGTGCCAGTAGTTCGACAAACTTTCAGGAAAAACTGTTTTTT,CASSSTNFQEKLFF
NA,TRBV6-5,NA,TRBJ2-7,TGTGCCAGCAGCTCCGACGGGAGAGAGCAGTACTTC,CASSSDGREQYF
few,TRBV9,TRBD2,TRBJ2-1,TGTGCCAGCAGTACTAGCGGGGCTTACAATGAGCAGTTCTTC,CASSTSGAYNEQFF
NA,TRBV7-9,NA,TRBJ2-5,TGTGCCAGCAGCCCATTCTGGGGACCGGAGACCCAGTACTTC,CASSPFWGPETQYF
once,TRBV12-3/TRBV12-4,TRBD2,TRBJ2-1,TGTGCCAGCAGTTCCTCGGGACTAGCGGGACGGGAGCAGTTCTTC,CASSSSGLAGREQFF
NA,TRBV7-9,NA,TRBJ2-1,TGTGCCAGCAGCCCGGGACCCGACGCCAAAAGGGACTCCTACAATGAGCAGTTCTTC,CASSPGPDAKRDSYNEQFF
NA,TRBV19,TRBD2,TRBJ2-1,TGTGCCAGTAGTGCGGATAGCGGGAGGCTTTACAATGAGCAGTTCTTC,CASSADSGRLYNEQFF
few,TRBV18,NA,TRBJ2-7,TGTGCCAGCTCACCGGAGGGTGGGTACGAGCAGTACTTC,CASSPEGGYEQYF
once,TRBV12-3/TRBV12-4,NA,TRBJ1-1,TGTGCCAGCAGTACGCTGGGGGCGCGGGGTGAAGCTTTCTTT,CASSTLGARGEAFF
NA,TRBV9,NA,TRBJ2-3,TGTGCCAGCAGCTCCGGGACGACCAAGGGAGATACGCAGTATTTT,CASSSGTTKGDTQYF
few,TRBV6-5,NA,TRBJ2-7,TGTGCCAGCAGTACGGGCCCCTCTTACGAGCAGTACTTC,CASSTGPSYEQYF
NA,TRBV7-2,TRBD2,TRBJ2-1,TGTGCCAGCAGCTTAAACTTTCGACTAGCGGAATCCTACAATGAGCAGTTCTTC,CASSLNFRLAESYNEQFF
NA,TRBV6-1,TRBD1,TRBJ1-1,TGTGCCAGCAGAGCCTTACGACAGGGGTTGAACACTGAAGCTTTCTTT,CASRALRQGLNTEAFF
NA,TRBV7-9,TRBD1,TRBJ2-7,TGTGCCAGCAGCTTACCCCCGGGACAGGGGCCCGAGCAGTACTTC,CASSLPPGQGPEQYF
NA,TRBV4-2,NA,TRBJ2-7,TGTGCCAGCAGCCAAGGAGCCCAGGTCCCCTACGAGCAGTACTTC,CASSQGAQVPYEQYF